A single sample gave rise to the 9 T cell receptor beta chains below, sequenced in a study of blood T cell repertoires in COVID-19. The data were produced by immunoSEQ multiplex PCR, yet TCRdb's version contains in-frame clones alone and is incomplete. This sample yields roughly 65,000 clones, of which almost 80% are seen a single time; 16% belongs to the top ten. Sequencing was carried out using peripheral blood. The source is a man aged 60 to 69 with acute or convalescent COVID-19.

The rearrangement uses TRBV7-2 and TRBJ2-3; D is unclear. Trimming took 5 bases from V and 5 from J, leaving 14 bases between them. CDR1 is SGHTA, CDR2 FQGNSA, per germline. This CDR3 is 14 amino acids long. The CDR3 region is CASSTSLGLDTQYF. The CDR3 DNA reads TGTGCCAGCAGCACTTCTCTAGGTCTAGATACGCAGTATTTT.

This clone is medium-sized in the sample. The genes are TRBV7-2 and TRBJ1-3; unclear D gene. V gave up 5 bases and J gave up 4 bases, with 6 bases separating them. The CDR3 length is 12 residues. CDR1 and CDR2 (germline): SGHTA, FQGNSA. DNA for the CDR3: TGTGCCAGCAGCCCACAGGGAAACACCATATATTTT. It encodes CASSPQGNTIYF.

This chain joins TRBV7-2 and TRBJ2-7; the match to TRBD2 covers 8 bases. The junction had 17 bases not matched to a gene; V was cut back by 0 bases and J by 7 bases. Per the germline V gene, CDR1 is SGHTA and CDR2 is FQGNSA. The CDR3 length is 18 residues. The CDR3 DNA follows: TGTGCCAGCAGCTTAGCGGGGTCCGGACTAGCTCTCCTCCGGGAGCAGTACTTC. Its protein is CASSLAGSGLALLREQYF.

The rearrangement uses TRBV3-1 (or the pseudogene TRBV3-2) and TRBJ1-2; tentatively, D is TRBD1 (5 bases). The germline gives CDR1 LGHDT, CDR2 YNNKEL (reference sequence). The CDR3 covers 15 residues. Trimming removed 7 bases from V and 6 bases from J, with 21 bases in between. Here the CDR3 reads CASTPRVGVENGYTF. CDR3 DNA sequence: TGTGCCAGCACCCCTCGCGTAGGGGTGGAAAATGGCTACACCTTC.

The J gene is TRBJ1-6, the V gene TRBV19, with TRBD1 identical over 7 bases. The CDR3 contains 15 residues. Germline V gene lookup returns CDR1 LNHDA and CDR2 SQIVND (reference sequence). The J segment lost 7 bases and the V segment lost 3 bases, leaving 6 bases of the junction unmatched. This chain's CDR3 is CASSMQTGRNSPLHF. For the CDR3, the DNA is TGTGCCAGTAGTATGCAGACAGGGAGGAATTCACCCCTCCACTTT. The full variable domain, with the rest looked up from reference TRBV19 and TRBJ1-6, is DGGITQSPKYLFRKEGQNVTLSCEQNLNHDAMYWYRQDPGQGLRLIYYSQIVNDFQKGDIAEGYSVSREKKESFPLTVTSAQKNPTAFYLCASSMQTGRNSPLHFGNGTRLTVT.

This clone has more than one count but fewer than ten. This chain connects TRBV4-3 to TRBJ1-4, with D unresolved. The V gene's germline CDR1 is LGHNA and CDR2 YSLEER. Trimming cost V 0 bases and J 8 bases, with 13 bases left between them. CDR3 length equals 15 residues. DNA of the CDR3: TGCGCCAGCAGCCAAGATGGAGGACCGACGGAAAAACTGTTTTTT. It specifies CASSQDGGPTEKLFF.

The chain is built from TRBV19 and TRBJ1-5, with TRBD1 matching over 7 bases. Germline CDR1 and CDR2: LNHDA and SQIVND (reference sequence). With V trimmed by 4 bases and J by 7 bases, 4 bases remained unmatched. This CDR3 is 13 amino acids long. CDR3 in DNA: TGTGCCAGTAGTACAGACAGGGAACAGCCCCAGCATTTT. Its translation is CASSTDREQPQHF.

This clone is a singleton in its sample. This chain uses TRBV3-1 (or the pseudogene TRBV3-2) with TRBJ2-7; tentatively, D is TRBD1 (6 bases). V was shortened by 4 bases and J by 6 bases, with 13 bases between the two germline ends. Germline V gives CDR1 LGHDT, CDR2 YNNKEL (reference sequence). The CDR3 has 13 amino acids. The CDR3, as DNA: TGTGCCAGCAGCCGGGCCGCAGGGGTCGAGCAGTACTTC. It yields the protein CASSRAAGVEQYF.

The chain combines TRBV12-1 with TRBJ1-1. TRBV12-1 represents a pseudogene. This CDR3 comprises 13 residues. CDR3: CASSVESDTEAFF. The CDR3 region has the DNA TGTGCCAGCAGCGTAGAATCGGACACTGAAGCTTTCTTT.